This TCR beta chain appears in the sequencing data of a study of Ad26.COV2.S vaccination and SARS-CoV-2 variants. For the study at large: The trial was COV1001 and the donor's arm was Ad26.COV2.S. Intramuscular Ad26.COV2.S doses were given once or twice, 56 days apart. Findings and limits, study-wide: Substantial post-vaccination breadth of spike-specific CD8+ and CD4+ T cell responses was reported. Total T cell responses may have been underestimated by the TCR breadth and depth analyses.

Treatment here: some 20 received Ad26.COV2.S at low or high dose, single or two shots; a few received placebo; per-sample allocation not given. Sampling took place 63 days after the first vaccine or placebo injection. A word on this clone: Its specificity is unknown.

The CDR3 has 13 residues. Germline V gene sequence: CDR1 LNHDA, CDR2 SQIVND (reference sequence). With 4 bases removed from V and 6 bases from J, the gap between germline ends came to 12 bases. Clones were sequenced by immunoSEQ multiplex PCR, and TCRdb holds only the in-frame ones, with some missing. The table shows 360,000 or so clones, with around 91% occurring only once. The material sequenced was peripheral blood, taken in a trial of Ad26.COV2.S vaccine versus placebo. The TCR was taken from a person between 18 and 60 years old who received the Ad26.COV2.S COVID-19 vaccine or a placebo. The rearrangement joins TRBV19 to TRBJ1-2; no definite D call. The CDR3, as DNA: TGTGCCAGTAGTAAGGGAGGAACCCATGGCTACACCTTC. Its protein product is CASSKGGTHGYTF. The full variable domain, in which reference TRBV19 and TRBJ1-2 provide the parts outside the CDR3, is DGGITQSPKYLFRKEGQNVTLSCEQNLNHDAMYWYRQDPGQGLRLIYYSQIVNDFQKGDIAEGYSVSREKKESFPLTVTSAQKNPTAFYLCASSKGGTHGYTFGSGTRLTVV.